This entry features one TCR beta chain sequence. Its antigen is unknown. Diagnosis of hyperthyroidism was new in patients aged 18 to 65, and its duration was under 2 months. The entry originates in a study of T cells in Graves' hyperthyroidism and ophthalmopathy. Study information: Peripheral blood draws took place at initial diagnosis, ahead of any treatment. Points from the study as a whole: Most expanded thyroid clonotypes above 0.001 recurred in blood.

Germline V gene sequence: CDR1 KGHSH, CDR2 LQKENI. The CDR3 loop spans 17 amino acids. V was clipped by 3 bases and J by 1 base; unmatched bases: 8. Amplification targeted TCR beta CDR3 regions from RNA transcripts. HTBI primers were employed in a first-round RT-PCR of the TCR CDR3. TCRdb recomputed calls from the multiplex PCR reads with MiXCR, one row per CDR3 protein. The sample contains around 340,000 distinct CDR3 sequences, approximately 15% of which appear only once. The TCR sequence derives from a man younger than 40 with Graves' hyperthyroidism. The J gene is TRBJ2-1, the V gene TRBV18; 8 bases fit TRBD2. Material: blood. The CDR3 spells CASSPLSGSLSYNEQFF. CDR3 nucleotides: TGTGCCAGCTCACCTTTAAGCGGGAGTTTGTCCTACAATGAGCAGTTCTTC.